One sample yielded the 9 T cell receptor beta chains listed below, sequenced in a study of blood T cell repertoires in COVID-19. Data came from immunoSEQ multiplex PCR; TCRdb stores just in-frame clones and leaves some out. Counted here are approximately 55,000 clones, around 90% occurring once; the ten biggest clones make up 6.5%. The sample consisted of peripheral blood. The source is a man in his fifties or sixties with active COVID-19.

The chain's CDR3 is CSVDPSGTNTGELFF. The CDR3, as DNA: TGCAGCGTTGACCCTAGCGGGACGAACACCGGGGAGCTGTTTTTT. The rearrangement uses TRBV29-1 and TRBJ2-2; 9 nucleotides agree with TRBD2. The CDR3 consists of 15 residues. Germline assignment: CDR1 SQVTM and CDR2 ANQGSEA. V was clipped by 3 bases and J by 0 bases; unmatched bases: 2.

The chain combines TRBV5-4 with TRBJ2-1, with unresolved D. Germline V gene lookup returns CDR1 SGHNT and CDR2 YYREEE (reference sequence). The V end was cut by 1 base, the J end by 9 bases, with 11 bases between. The CDR3 extends over 13 amino acids. This CDR3 reads CASSLYPPGEQFF. DNA of the CDR3: TGTGCCAGCAGCTTGTATCCGCCGGGTGAGCAGTTCTTC. Looking up the rest from reference TRBV5-4 and TRBJ2-1 gives the full variable domain: ETGVTQSPTHLIKTRGQQVTLRCSSQSGHNTVSWYQQALGQGPQFIFQYYREEENGRGNFPPRFSGLQFPNYSSELNVNALELDDSALYLCASSLYPPGEQFFGPGTRLTVL.

J is TRBJ1-1 and V is TRBV27; D is ambiguous. V was shortened by 7 bases and J by 1 base, with 16 bases between the two germline ends. The CDR3 sequence is 15 residues long. Germline-derived CDR1 and CDR2 are MNHEY and SMNVEV (reference sequence). The CDR3 DNA reads TGTGCCAGCACCGATACCCCCGGAGGGAACACTGAAGCTTTCTTT. The encoded protein is CASTDTPGGNTEAFF.

The chain combines TRBV30 with TRBJ1-5; TRBD1 might be the D (6 bases). The CDR3 spans 13 residues. V shed 5 bases and J shed 7 bases, with 15 bases lying between them. Germline V gene lookup returns CDR1 GTSNPN and CDR2 SVGIG (reference sequence). The CDR3 here is CAWEGGRGQPQHF. The CDR3 nucleotides are TGTGCCTGGGAGGGGGGGAGAGGGCAGCCCCAGCATTTT.

This chain links TRBV2 with TRBJ1-5; D not resolved. The CDR3 runs 15 residues. The V end was cut by 4 bases, the J end by 0 bases, with 10 bases between. Germline V lookup: CDR1 SNHLY, CDR2 FYNNEI. CDR3 bases: TGTGCCAGCAGTGGTGAAACAGTTAGCAATCAGCCCCAGCATTTT. Translation: CASSGETVSNQPQHF.

The chain combines TRBV2 with TRBJ2-5, with TRBD2 matching over 13 bases. Germline-derived CDR1 and CDR2 are SNHLY and FYNNEI. V lost 7 bases and J lost 5; bases outside the gene matches: 13. This CDR3 has 17 residues. CDR3 loop: CASTEAGLAGVGETQYF. The CDR3 bases are TGTGCCAGCACCGAAGCCGGACTAGCGGGAGTGGGTGAGACCCAGTACTTC.

The chain recombines TRBV19 with TRBJ1-4; 7 bases agree with TRBD1. This CDR3 has 15 amino acids. Germline trimming cut 4 bases from V and 4 bases from J; bases unmatched to any gene: 6. Germline V lookup: CDR1 LNHDA, CDR2 SQIVND (reference sequence). CDR3 DNA: TGTGCCAGTAGTACCGGGACAGCTTATAATGAAAAACTGTTTTTT. Translated: CASSTGTAYNEKLFF.

The chain uses TRBV5-1 and TRBJ2-7; the match to TRBD2 covers 10 bases. Germline V gene sequence: CDR1 SGHRS, CDR2 YFSETQ. J was trimmed by 2 bases and V by 0 bases; bases with no gene match: 5. This CDR3 contains 16 residues. The DNA for the CDR3 is TGCGCCAGCAGCTTGGGTCTAGCGGGAGCCACCTACGAGCAGTACTTC. Translating it yields CASSLGLAGATYEQYF.

This clone showed up just once. The rearrangement links TRBV6-5 to TRBJ1-2, with D tentatively TRBD1 (5 bases). Germline V gene lookup returns CDR1 MNHEY and CDR2 SVGAGI. This CDR3 contains 13 residues. Trimming took 7 bases from V and 7 from J, leaving 16 bases between them. CDR3 DNA: TGTGCCAGCACCAAAACCAGGGCGAGTGGCTACACCTTC. Amino acid sequence: CASTKTRASGYTF.